One sample yielded the 31 T cell receptor beta chains listed below, sequenced in a study of blood T cell repertoires in COVID-19. Libraries were prepared by immunoSEQ multiplex PCR; TCRdb keeps only in-frame clonotypes and omits some of them. The table has roughly 200,000 clones, about 85% seen once. Sequencing input: PBMCs or T cells enriched from blood (not recorded which). The receptors here all came from a man between 35 and 55 years old who had recovered from COVID-19.

V gene TRBV6-5 combines with J gene TRBJ1-2; 7 bases line up with TRBD1. This CDR3 region has 12 residues. CDR1 is MNHEY and CDR2 is SVGAGI in the germline V gene. V shed 5 bases and J 8 bases; nucleotides not matched to a gene: 5. CDR3 nucleotide sequence: TGTGCCAGCAGTACCCCGGGACAGGGCTACACCTTC. Its translation: CASSTPGQGYTF.

For the CDR3, the DNA is TGTGCCAGCAGCTTGGGTTTTGGGGCAACGAACACTGAAGCTTTCTTT. Protein sequence: CASSLGFGATNTEAFF. The gene calls are TRBV5-6 and TRBJ1-1; D possibly corresponds to TRBD1 (5 bases). The germline V gene encodes CDR1 SGHDT and CDR2 YYEEEE. Between the trimmed V and J ends, which lost 0 bases and 1 base, there was a span of 13 bases. The CDR3 runs 16 residues.

The chain recombines TRBV6-1 with TRBJ1-5; the match to TRBD1 covers 7 bases. The CDR3 has 15 residues. Per the germline V gene, CDR1 is MNHNS and CDR2 is SASEGT. Trimming took 3 bases from V and 6 from J; bases not matched to a gene: 8. For the CDR3, the DNA is TGTGCCAGCAGTGAGTCAGGCAGGGGGTTTCAGCCCCAGCATTTT. It specifies CASSESGRGFQPQHF.

The genes are TRBV7-2 and TRBJ2-1, with D possibly TRBD2 on 5 matching bases. The CDR3 spans 14 residues. CDR1 is SGHTA and CDR2 is FQGNSA in the germline V gene. Trimming removed 2 bases at V and 9 bases at J, with 14 bases between. CDR3 loop: CASSLIASLGEQFF. The CDR3 DNA reads TGTGCCAGCAGCTTAATTGCTAGCCTTGGTGAGCAGTTCTTC.

This clone was picked up a small number of times. V gene TRBV5-1 combines with J gene TRBJ2-7, with 10 bases matching TRBD1. This CDR3 comprises 14 residues. CDR1 is SGHRS, CDR2 YFSETQ, per germline. Trimming cost V 2 bases and J 5 bases; bases outside gene matches: 4. The CDR3 DNA is TGCGCCAGCAGCTTCGGGACAGGGGACGACGAGCAGTACTTC. Residues: CASSFGTGDDEQYF.

This chain connects TRBV3-1 (or the pseudogene TRBV3-2) to TRBJ2-5, with TRBD1 matching 8 bases. CDR1 is LGHDT and CDR2 is YNNKEL in the germline V gene (reference sequence). This CDR3 contains 16 residues. V lost 0 bases to trimming and J lost 5 bases; unmatched junction nucleotides: 8. CDR3 loop: CASSQDGQGAWETQYF. The CDR3 DNA reads TGTGCCAGCAGCCAAGACGGACAGGGAGCATGGGAGACCCAGTACTTC.

The V gene is TRBV11-2, the J gene TRBJ2-7; 10 positions match TRBD2. Per the germline V gene, CDR1 is SGHAT and CDR2 is FQNNGV. Unmatched junction bases numbered 7, after V lost 5 bases and J lost 3 bases. This CDR3 contains 15 residues. CDR3 sequence: CASSPSTSGIYEQYF. In DNA form, the CDR3 reads TGTGCCAGCAGCCCAAGCACTAGCGGGATCTACGAGCAGTACTTC.

The chain couples TRBV29-1 to TRBJ1-1; no firm D call. The CDR3 has 13 residues. V was shortened by 7 bases and J by 4 bases, with 16 bases between the two germline ends. Germline CDR1 and CDR2: SQVTM and ANQGSEA. CDR3 residues: CSADTSLGTEAFF. The CDR3 DNA reads TGCAGCGCCGACACGTCGTTGGGCACTGAAGCTTTCTTT.

This clone was seen just once. The J gene is TRBJ1-3, the V gene TRBV28; D may be TRBD1 (5 bases). This CDR3 spans 14 amino acids. CDR1 and CDR2 (germline): MDHEN, SYDVKM. V gave up 6 bases and J gave up 4 bases, with 13 bases separating them. CDR3 protein: CASSQGSQGNTIYF. In nucleotides, the CDR3 is TGTGCCAGCAGCCAGGGATCCCAAGGAAACACCATATATTTT.

V usage is TRBV19 and J usage is TRBJ2-7; TRBD2 matches 15 bases. The CDR3 loop spans 16 amino acids. CDR1 and CDR2 (germline): LNHDA, SQIVND (reference sequence). J was trimmed by 4 bases and V by 4 bases; bases with no gene match: 5. DNA of the CDR3: TGTGCCAGTAGTACGGCTGGGACTAGCGGGGGGTACGAGCAGTACTTC. Protein sequence: CASSTAGTSGGYEQYF.

This clone was detected only once. V and J are TRBV29-1 and TRBJ2-3, with a tentative D call TRBD1 (5 bases). CDR1 is SQVTM, CDR2 ANQGSEA, per germline. CDR3 size: 12 residues. The CDR3 sequence: CQAAGSLHTQYF. The CDR3 DNA sequence: TGCCAAGCCGCAGGGTCGCTGCATACGCAGTATTTT.

The J gene is TRBJ1-5, the V gene TRBV21-1. TRBV21-1 is a recognized pseudogene. CDR3 size: 19 residues. The CDR3 spells CACTPGRRVAIYSNQPQHF. The CDR3 region has the DNA TGTGCCTGTACCCCGGGGAGGAGGGTGGCGATATATAGCAATCAGCCCCAGCATTTT.

The chain uses TRBV3-1 (or the pseudogene TRBV3-2) and TRBJ1-1; 9 bases are shared with TRBD1. V was pared by 4 bases and J by 0 bases, with 9 bases of the junction left unmatched. Germline lookup yields CDR1 LGHDT and CDR2 YNNKEL (reference sequence). The CDR3 length is 17 residues. The CDR3 nucleotides are TGTGCCAGCAGCCCCTCGGACAGGGGACTCATGAACACTGAAGCTTTCTTT. This sequence encodes CASSPSDRGLMNTEAFF.

The chain joins TRBV7-8 to TRBJ1-5, with D maybe TRBD1 (5 bases). CDR3 length: 13 amino acids. Germline CDR1 SGHVS, CDR2 FQNEAQ. V was trimmed by 5 bases and J by 7 bases, leaving 12 bases between them. CDR3 residues: CASSPGLGQPQHF. The CDR3 DNA reads TGTGCCAGCAGCCCAGGGTTAGGACAGCCCCAGCATTTT.

This chain uses TRBV6-1 with TRBJ1-1, with D perhaps matching TRBD1 (5 bases). Between the trimmed V and J ends, which lost 1 base and 6 bases, there was a span of 12 bases. This CDR3 spans 14 amino acids. Germline V gene sequence: CDR1 MNHNS, CDR2 SASEGT. This CDR3 is CASSEGGGDSEAFF. CDR3 nucleotide sequence: TGTGCCAGCAGTGAAGGGGGAGGGGATTCTGAAGCTTTCTTT.

The chain has TRBV4-1 and TRBJ2-3, with TRBD1 identical over 9 bases. Losses at the gene ends were 0 bases for V and 3 bases for J; bases not matched to a gene: 4. Germline loops: CDR1 MGHRA, CDR2 YSYEKL. The CDR3 runs 16 residues. The CDR3 DNA reads TGCGCCAGCAGCCAAGACGACGGACAGGGGACAGATACGCAGTATTTT. Translation: CASSQDDGQGTDTQYF.

This CDR3 reads CASSPLAGLLQEQFF. The DNA of the CDR3 is TGTGCCAGCAGTCCTCTAGCGGGTCTACTACAGGAGCAGTTCTTC. The J gene is TRBJ2-1, the V gene TRBV28; the match to TRBD2 covers 8 bases. V trimming: 5 bases; J trimming: 10 bases; junction bases outside the gene matches: 13. Germline V gives CDR1 MDHEN, CDR2 SYDVKM. The CDR3 length is 15 residues.

The chain uses TRBV19 and TRBJ1-5; perhaps TRBD1 as D (5 bases). CDR1 and CDR2 from the germline V gene are LNHDA and SQIVND (reference sequence). CDR3 length: 17 amino acids. Trimming took 1 base from V and 0 from J, leaving 13 bases between them. DNA of the CDR3: TGTGCCAGTAGTATAGTTTCAGGGCCTTATAGCAATCAGCCCCAGCATTTT. Translation: CASSIVSGPYSNQPQHF.

This rearrangement joins TRBV28 to TRBJ1-4; D unresolved. This CDR3 has 13 amino acids. The V gene's germline CDR1 is MDHEN and CDR2 SYDVKM. V was clipped by 3 bases and J by 7 bases, with 9 bases between them. The CDR3 is CASSFGGVEKLFF. The CDR3 DNA reads TGTGCCAGCAGTTTTGGCGGGGTTGAAAAACTGTTTTTT.

V and J are TRBV28 and TRBJ1-2, with 10 bases lining up with TRBD1. Germline CDR1 and CDR2: MDHEN and SYDVKM. CDR3 length: 15 residues. The trim removed 2 bases at V and 7 bases at J, leaving 7 bases unmatched. The CDR3, as DNA: TGTGCCAGCAGTTTAGAGACAGGGGGCCGAGGTGGCTACACCTTC. Encoded protein: CASSLETGGRGGYTF.

The chain combines TRBV28 with TRBJ1-1; TRBD1 aligns across 11 bases. Unmatched junction bases numbered 4, after V lost 4 bases and J lost 12 bases. Germline V gene data show CDR1 as MDHEN and CDR2 as SYDVKM. The CDR3 totals 12 residues. The DNA for the CDR3 is TGTGCCAGCAGTTGGGACAGGGGGGAAACTTTCTTT. Residues: CASSWDRGETFF.

V is TRBV2 and J is TRBJ2-5; D is undetermined. The CDR3 sequence is 13 residues long. The ends were cut back, 4 bases at V and 1 base at J, with 7 bases in the middle. Per the germline V gene, CDR1 is SNHLY and CDR2 is FYNNEI. CDR3 nucleotides: TGTGCCAGCAGTGTGAGTAGCCAAGAGACCCAGTACTTC. It specifies CASSVSSQETQYF.

This chain joins TRBV28 and TRBJ2-3, with D maybe TRBD1 (6 bases). The CDR3 loop spans 14 amino acids. Trimming removed 5 bases at V and 2 bases at J, with 11 bases between. The germline gives CDR1 MDHEN, CDR2 SYDVKM. The CDR3 region is CASSRGGTTDTQYF. In DNA, the CDR3 is TGTGCCAGCAGTAGAGGGGGAACCACAGATACGCAGTATTTT. The full variable domain, its missing parts supplied by reference TRBV28 and TRBJ2-3, is DVKVTQSSRYLVKRTGEKVFLECVQDMDHENMFWYRQDPGLGLRLIYFSYDVKMKEKGDIPEGYSVSREKKERFSLILESASTNQTSMYLCASSRGGTTDTQYFGPGTRLTVL.

The V call is TRBV11-3, the J call TRBJ1-1; possible D gene TRBD1, 5 bases. The CDR3 sequence is 13 residues long. The V and J ends lost 8 bases and 0 bases respectively, with 10 bases between them. The germline gives CDR1 SGHNT, CDR2 YENEEA. The CDR3 loop is CASGRGMNTEAFF. The CDR3 nucleotides read TGTGCCAGCGGGAGGGGCATGAACACTGAAGCTTTCTTT. The entire variable domain, with the rest obtained from reference TRBV11-3 and TRBJ1-1, is as follows: EAGVVQSPRYKIIEKKQPVAFWCNPISGHNTLYWYLQNLGQGPELLIRYENEEAVDDSQLPKDRFSAERLKGVDSTLKIQPAELGDSAVYLCASGRGMNTEAFFGQGTRLTVV.

The chain has TRBV10-2 and TRBJ2-3, with no clear D. This CDR3 is 11 amino acids long. Deletions cut 6 bases from V and 2 bases from J, with 3 bases between. The germline CDR1 and CDR2 sequences are WSHSY and SAAADI. CDR3 protein: CASSHTDTQYF. The CDR3 DNA follows: TGCGCCAGCAGCCACACAGATACGCAGTATTTT.

This clone was seen only once. V is TRBV5-1 and J is TRBJ1-2, with 7 nucleotides matching TRBD1. Germline lookup yields CDR1 SGHRS and CDR2 YFSETQ. This CDR3 spans 14 amino acids. J gave up 4 bases and V 3 bases, and 6 bases lay outside the gene matches. The CDR3 loop reads CASSSDRVAYGYTF. CDR3 DNA sequence: TGCGCCAGCAGCTCCGACAGGGTTGCCTATGGCTACACCTTC.

In this sample, this clone turned up a few times. The chain combines TRBV19 with TRBJ2-2; D is uncertain. Between the trimmed V and J ends, which lost 1 base and 1 base, there was a span of 7 bases. The CDR3 covers 15 residues. Germline values: CDR1 LNHDA, CDR2 SQIVND (reference sequence). The CDR3 is CASSIALRNTGELFF. In nucleotides, the CDR3 is TGTGCCAGTAGTATAGCACTTCGGAACACCGGGGAGCTGTTTTTT.

The J gene is TRBJ1-5, the V gene TRBV20-1, with D hard to call. The CDR3 is made up of 13 amino acids. CDR1 and CDR2 from the germline V gene are DFQATT and SNEGSKA (reference sequence). The germline V and J ends were trimmed by 3 bases and 3 bases, with 9 bases remaining between them. CDR3 nucleotide sequence: TGCAGTGCTAGTTTGTCACACAATCAGCCCCAGCATTTT. This sequence encodes CSASLSHNQPQHF.

The chain uses TRBV9 and TRBJ2-2; maybe TRBD2 (6 bases). This CDR3 has 14 amino acids. Germline CDR1 is SGDLS and CDR2 is YYNGEE. Deletions cut 6 bases from V and 2 bases from J, with 11 bases between. In DNA, the CDR3 is TGTGCCAGCAACCGGGACTCCAACACCGGGGAGCTGTTTTTT. Translating gives CASNRDSNTGELFF.

CDR3 amino acids: CASSPQGGMAYEQYF. CDR3 coding DNA: TGTGCCAGCAGCCCGCAGGGCGGGATGGCTTACGAGCAGTACTTC. The V call is TRBV11-2, the J call TRBJ2-7, with D possibly TRBD2 on 6 matching bases. The V end lost 5 bases, the J end lost 4 bases, and 18 bases lay between the germline ends. The CDR3 contains 15 residues. From germline, CDR1 is SGHAT and CDR2 FQNNGV.

The chain links TRBV18 to TRBJ2-2; 7 bases match TRBD1. Germline V gene data show CDR1 as KGHSH and CDR2 as LQKENI. CDR3 length: 16 amino acids. The V and J ends lost 6 bases and 0 bases, in that order; junction bases with no gene match: 7. In DNA, the CDR3 is TGTGCCAGCTCCCCGACAGGGTTCGCGAACACCGGGGAGCTGTTTTTT. Its protein is CASSPTGFANTGELFF.